This T cell receptor (beta chain) is from a study of blood T cell repertoires in COVID-19. Across the study: PBMCs, B-cell-depleted T cells, or T cells provided the cDNA or gDNA that made up the material.

Assay used: immunoSEQ multiplex PCR; TCRdb lists only in-frame clones, some missing. The table includes about 17,000 clones, roughly nine tenths detected once. After removal of 5 bases from V and 8 bases from J, the junction contained 8 bases not matched to a gene. Germline values: CDR1 SGHTA, CDR2 FQGNSA. The CDR3 consists of 13 residues. Sequenced input: peripheral blood. The chain carries TRBV7-2 and TRBJ1-1; 7 nucleotides match TRBD1. The clonotype originates from a man over 45 with active COVID-19. The DNA of the CDR3 is TGTGCCAGCAGCCGGACAGGTAGGACAGAAGCTTTCTTT. It is translated as CASSRTGRTEAFF.